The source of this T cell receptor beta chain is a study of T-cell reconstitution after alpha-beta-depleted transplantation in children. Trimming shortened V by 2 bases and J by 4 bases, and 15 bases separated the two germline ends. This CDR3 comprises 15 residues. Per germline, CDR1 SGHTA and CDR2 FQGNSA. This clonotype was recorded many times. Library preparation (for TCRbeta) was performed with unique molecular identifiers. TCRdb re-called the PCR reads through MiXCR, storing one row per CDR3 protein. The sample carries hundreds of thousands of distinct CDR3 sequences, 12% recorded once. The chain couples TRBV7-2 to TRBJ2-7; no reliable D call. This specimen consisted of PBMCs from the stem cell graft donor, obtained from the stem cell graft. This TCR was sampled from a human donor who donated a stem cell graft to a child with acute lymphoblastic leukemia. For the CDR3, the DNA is TGTGCCAGCAGCTTATTTGGGCCTCGGCAGTACGAGCAGTACTTC. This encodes CASSLFGPRQYEQYF. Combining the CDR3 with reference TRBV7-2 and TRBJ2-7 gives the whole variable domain GAGVSQSPSNKVTEKGKDVELRCDPISGHTALYWYRQSLGQGLEFLIYFQGNSAPDKSGLPSDRFSAERTGGSVSTLTIQRTQQEDSAVYLCASSLFGPRQYEQYFGPGTRLTVT.